This T cell receptor beta chain was found in a study of early T cells in non-severe SARS-CoV-2 infection. The wider study: Sequencing of bulk RNA from unsorted whole blood was done, without chain pairing.

cDNA molecules, individually, were tagged with unique molecular identifiers. In TCRdb, the 5' RACE reads were re-called with MiXCR into one record per CDR3 protein. Of about 63,000 distinct CDR3 sequences in the sample, around 13% were seen once. There are 14 residues in the CDR3. Germline V gene data show CDR1 as MNHNS and CDR2 as SASEGT. The junction had 3 bases not matched to a gene; V was cut back by 6 bases and J by 1 base. This clonotype was counted ten times or more. The TCR comes from an adult who was a healthcare worker with PCR-confirmed SARS-CoV-2 infection or an uninfected control (not recorded which). Sequenced: whole blood. This chain connects TRBV6-1 to TRBJ1-1, with TRBD1 identical over 9 bases. The CDR3 DNA sequence: TGTGCCAGCAGGGGGACAGGGACGAACACTGAAGCTTTCTTT. Encoded protein: CASRGTGTNTEAFF.